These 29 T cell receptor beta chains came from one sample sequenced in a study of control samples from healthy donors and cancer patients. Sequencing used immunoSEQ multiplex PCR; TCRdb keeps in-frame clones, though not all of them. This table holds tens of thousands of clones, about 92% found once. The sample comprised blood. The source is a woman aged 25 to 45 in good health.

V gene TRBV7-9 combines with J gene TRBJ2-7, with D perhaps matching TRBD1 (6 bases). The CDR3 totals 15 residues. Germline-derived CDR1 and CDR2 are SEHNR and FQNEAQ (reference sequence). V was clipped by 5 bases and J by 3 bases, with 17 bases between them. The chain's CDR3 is CASSQKGDTFYEQYF. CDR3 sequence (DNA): TGTGCCAGCAGCCAAAAGGGGGACACCTTCTACGAGCAGTACTTC.

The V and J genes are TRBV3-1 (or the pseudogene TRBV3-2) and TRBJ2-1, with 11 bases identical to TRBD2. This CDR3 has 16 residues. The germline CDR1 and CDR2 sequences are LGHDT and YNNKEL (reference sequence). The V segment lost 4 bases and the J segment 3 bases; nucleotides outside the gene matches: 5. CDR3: CASSRKGLADYNEQFF. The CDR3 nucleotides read TGTGCCAGCAGCCGGAAGGGACTAGCGGACTACAATGAGCAGTTCTTC.

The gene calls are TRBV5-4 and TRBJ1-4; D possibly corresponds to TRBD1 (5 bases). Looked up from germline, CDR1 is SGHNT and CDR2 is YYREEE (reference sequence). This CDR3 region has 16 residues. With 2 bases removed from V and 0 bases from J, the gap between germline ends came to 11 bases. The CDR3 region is CASSFTGRATNEKLFF. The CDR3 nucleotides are TGTGCCAGCAGCTTTACAGGCCGTGCAACTAATGAAAAACTGTTTTTT.

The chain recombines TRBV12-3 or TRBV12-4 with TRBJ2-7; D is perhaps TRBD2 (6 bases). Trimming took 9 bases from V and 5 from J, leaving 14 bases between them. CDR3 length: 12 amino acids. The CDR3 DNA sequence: TGTGCCAGTCAGGCTTGGGGGGACGAGCAGTACTTC. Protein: CASQAWGDEQYF.

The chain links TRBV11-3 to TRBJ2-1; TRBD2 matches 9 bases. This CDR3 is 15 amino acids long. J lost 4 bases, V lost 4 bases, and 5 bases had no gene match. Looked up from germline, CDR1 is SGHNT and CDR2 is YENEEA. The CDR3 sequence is CASSSSSGRYNEQFF. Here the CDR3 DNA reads TGTGCCAGCAGCTCCAGTAGCGGGAGATACAATGAGCAGTTCTTC.

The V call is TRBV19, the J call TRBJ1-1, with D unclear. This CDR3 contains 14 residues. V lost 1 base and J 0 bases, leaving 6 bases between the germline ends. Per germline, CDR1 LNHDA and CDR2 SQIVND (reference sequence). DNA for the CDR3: TGTGCCAGTAGTATAGGGCCTATGAACACTGAAGCTTTCTTT. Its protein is CASSIGPMNTEAFF.

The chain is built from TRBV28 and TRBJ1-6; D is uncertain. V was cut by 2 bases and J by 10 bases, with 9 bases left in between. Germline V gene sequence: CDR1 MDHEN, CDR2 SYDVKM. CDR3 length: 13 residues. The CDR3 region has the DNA TGTGCCAGCAGTTTAAGGCCCGGCTCACCCCTCCACTTT. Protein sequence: CASSLRPGSPLHF.

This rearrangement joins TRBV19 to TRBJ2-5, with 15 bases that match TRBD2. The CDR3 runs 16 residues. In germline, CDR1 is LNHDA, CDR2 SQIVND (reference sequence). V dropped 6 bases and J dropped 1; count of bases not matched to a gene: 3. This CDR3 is CASRGLAGGLQETQYF. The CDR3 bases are TGTGCCAGTAGGGGACTAGCGGGAGGCCTCCAAGAGACCCAGTACTTC.

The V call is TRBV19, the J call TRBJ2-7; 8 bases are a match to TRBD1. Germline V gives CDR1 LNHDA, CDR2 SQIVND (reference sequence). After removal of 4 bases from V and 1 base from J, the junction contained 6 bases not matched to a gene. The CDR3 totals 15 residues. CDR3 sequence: CASSNGQGASYEQYF. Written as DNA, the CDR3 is TGTGCCAGTAGTAACGGCCAGGGGGCTTCCTACGAGCAGTACTTC.

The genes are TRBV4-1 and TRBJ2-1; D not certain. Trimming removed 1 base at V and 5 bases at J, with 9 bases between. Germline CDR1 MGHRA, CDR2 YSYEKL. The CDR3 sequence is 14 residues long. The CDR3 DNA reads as TGCGCCAGCAGCCAAGTTTCACAAAACAATGAGCAGTTCTTC. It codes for CASSQVSQNNEQFF.

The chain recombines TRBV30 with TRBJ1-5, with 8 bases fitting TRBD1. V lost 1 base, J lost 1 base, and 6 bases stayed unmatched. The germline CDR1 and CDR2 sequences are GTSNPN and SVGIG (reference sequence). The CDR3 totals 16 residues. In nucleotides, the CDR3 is TGTGCCTGGAGTGACCCAGGGGGCCTCAGCAATCAGCCCCAGCATTTT. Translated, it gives CAWSDPGGLSNQPQHF.

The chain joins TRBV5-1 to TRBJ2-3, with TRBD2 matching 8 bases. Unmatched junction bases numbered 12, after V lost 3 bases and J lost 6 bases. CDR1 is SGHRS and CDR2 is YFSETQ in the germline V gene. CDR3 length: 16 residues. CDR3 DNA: TGCGCCAGCAGCTGGCGTCCCGGGACTAGTTTCGATACGCAGTATTTT. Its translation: CASSWRPGTSFDTQYF.

In nucleotides, the CDR3 is TGTGCCAGCTCACCCCCGGTAGTGGGGGCTAACTATGGCTACACCTTC. Translating gives CASSPPVVGANYGYTF. The chain is built from TRBV18 and TRBJ1-2, with D perhaps matching TRBD1 (5 bases). The germline V gene encodes CDR1 KGHSH and CDR2 LQKENI. The CDR3 extends over 16 amino acids. The V gene lost 3 bases and the J gene lost 0 bases, with 14 bases spanning the gap.

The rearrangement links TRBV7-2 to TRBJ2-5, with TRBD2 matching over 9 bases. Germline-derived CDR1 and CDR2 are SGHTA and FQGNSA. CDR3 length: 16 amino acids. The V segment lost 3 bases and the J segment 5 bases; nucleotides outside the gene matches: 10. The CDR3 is CASSFSGSLVVETQYF. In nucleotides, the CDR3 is TGTGCCAGCAGCTTTAGCGGGAGTTTGGTTGTTGAGACCCAGTACTTC.

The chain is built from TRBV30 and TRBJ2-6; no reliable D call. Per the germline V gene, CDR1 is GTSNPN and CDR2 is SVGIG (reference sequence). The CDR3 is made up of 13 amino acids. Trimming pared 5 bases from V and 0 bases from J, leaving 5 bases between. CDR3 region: CAWGISGANVLTF. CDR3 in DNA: TGTGCCTGGGGGATCTCTGGGGCCAACGTCCTGACTTTC.

The CDR3 DNA reads TGCGCCAGCAGCTGGTCAGCCAACGGTCAGCCCCAGCATTTT. This gives the protein CASSWSANGQPQHF. The chain combines TRBV5-1 with TRBJ1-5; no definite D call. The CDR3 has 14 residues. The V gene lost 3 bases and the J gene lost 6 bases, with 13 bases spanning the gap. Germline loops: CDR1 SGHRS, CDR2 YFSETQ.

The CDR3 sequence is CASSDVGAGELFF. For the CDR3, the DNA is TGTGCCAGCAGTGATGTTGGGGCCGGGGAGCTGTTTTTT. The genes are TRBV6-1 and TRBJ2-2; D gene ambiguous. The ends were cut back, 3 bases at V and 6 bases at J, with 8 bases in the middle. This CDR3 is built from 13 residues. The germline CDR1 and CDR2 sequences are MNHNS and SASEGT.

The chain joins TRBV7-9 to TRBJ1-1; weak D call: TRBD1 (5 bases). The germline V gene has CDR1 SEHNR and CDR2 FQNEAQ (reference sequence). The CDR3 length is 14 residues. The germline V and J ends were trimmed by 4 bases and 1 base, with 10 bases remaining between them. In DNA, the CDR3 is TGTGCCAGCAGCTCCCAAGGGGAGAACACTGAAGCTTTCTTT. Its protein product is CASSSQGENTEAFF. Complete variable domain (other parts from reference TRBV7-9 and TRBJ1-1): DTGVSQNPRHKITKRGQNVTFRCDPISEHNRLYWYRQTLGQGPEFLTYFQNEAQLEKSRLLSDRFSAERPKGSFSTLEIQRTEQGDSAMYLCASSSQGENTEAFFGQGTRLTVV.

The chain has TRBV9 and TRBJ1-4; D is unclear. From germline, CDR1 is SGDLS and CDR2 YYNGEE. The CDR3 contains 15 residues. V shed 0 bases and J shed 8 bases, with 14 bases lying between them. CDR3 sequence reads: CASSVAAGYREKLFF. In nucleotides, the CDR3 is TGTGCCAGCAGCGTAGCTGCGGGTTACCGAGAAAAACTGTTTTTT. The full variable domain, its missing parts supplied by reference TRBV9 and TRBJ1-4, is DSGVTQTPKHLITATGQRVTLRCSPRSGDLSVYWYQQSLDQGLQFLIQYYNGEERAKGNILERFSAQQFPDLHSELNLSSLELGDSALYFCASSVAAGYREKLFFGSGTQLSVL.

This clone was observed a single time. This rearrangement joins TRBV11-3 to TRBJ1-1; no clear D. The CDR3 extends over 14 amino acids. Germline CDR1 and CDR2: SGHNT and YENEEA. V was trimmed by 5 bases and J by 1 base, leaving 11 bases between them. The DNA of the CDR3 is TGTGCCAGCAGCCCAATGTGGCAGAACACTGAAGCTTTCTTT. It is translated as CASSPMWQNTEAFF.

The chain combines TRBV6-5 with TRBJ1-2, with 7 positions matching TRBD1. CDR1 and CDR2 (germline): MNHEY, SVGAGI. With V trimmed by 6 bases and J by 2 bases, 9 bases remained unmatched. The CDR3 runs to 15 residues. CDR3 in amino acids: CASRLRSQGNYGYTF. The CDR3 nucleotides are TGTGCCAGCAGGTTACGTTCACAGGGGAACTATGGCTACACCTTC.

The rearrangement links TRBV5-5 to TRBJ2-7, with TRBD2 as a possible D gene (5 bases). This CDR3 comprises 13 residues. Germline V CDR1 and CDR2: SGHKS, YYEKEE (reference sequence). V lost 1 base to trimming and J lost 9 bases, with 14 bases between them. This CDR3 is CASSLILGKGQYF. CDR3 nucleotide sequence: TGTGCCAGCAGCTTGATACTCGGGAAAGGGCAGTACTTC.

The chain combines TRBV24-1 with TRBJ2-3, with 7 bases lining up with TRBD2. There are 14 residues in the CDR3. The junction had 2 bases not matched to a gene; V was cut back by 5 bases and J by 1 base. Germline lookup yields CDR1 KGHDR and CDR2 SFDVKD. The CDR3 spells CATSAAGGTDTQYF. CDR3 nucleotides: TGTGCCACCAGTGCGGCGGGGGGCACAGATACGCAGTATTTT.

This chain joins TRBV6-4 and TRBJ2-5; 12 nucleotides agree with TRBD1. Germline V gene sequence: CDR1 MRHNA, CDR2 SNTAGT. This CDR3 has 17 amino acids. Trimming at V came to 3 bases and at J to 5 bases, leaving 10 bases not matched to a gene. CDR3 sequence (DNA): TGTGCCAGCAGTGAGGGGACAGGGGGCCCCACCGGGGAGACCCAGTACTTC. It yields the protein CASSEGTGGPTGETQYF.

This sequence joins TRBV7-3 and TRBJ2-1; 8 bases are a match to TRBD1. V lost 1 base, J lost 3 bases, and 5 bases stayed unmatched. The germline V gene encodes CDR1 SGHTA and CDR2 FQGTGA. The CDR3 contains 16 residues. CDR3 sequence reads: CASSLRAGGFYNEQFF. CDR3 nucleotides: TGTGCCAGCAGCTTAAGGGCAGGGGGCTTCTACAATGAGCAGTTCTTC. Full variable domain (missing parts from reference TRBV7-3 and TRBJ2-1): GAGVSQTPSNKVTEKGKYVELRCDPISGHTALYWYRQSLGQGPEFLIYFQGTGAADDSGLPNDRFFAVRPEGSVSTLKIQRTERGDSAVYLCASSLRAGGFYNEQFFGPGTRLTVL.

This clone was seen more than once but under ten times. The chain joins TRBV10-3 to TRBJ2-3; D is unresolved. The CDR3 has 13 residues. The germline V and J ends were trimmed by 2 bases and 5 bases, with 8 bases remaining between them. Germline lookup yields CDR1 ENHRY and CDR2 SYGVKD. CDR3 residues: CAISETPGDTQYF. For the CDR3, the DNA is TGTGCCATCAGTGAGACTCCTGGAGATACGCAGTATTTT.

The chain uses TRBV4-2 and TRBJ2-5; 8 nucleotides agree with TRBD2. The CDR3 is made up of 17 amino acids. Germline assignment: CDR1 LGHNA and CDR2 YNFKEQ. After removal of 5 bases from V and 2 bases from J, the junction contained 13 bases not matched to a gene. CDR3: CASSNEGSGMQQETQYF. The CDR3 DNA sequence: TGTGCCAGCAGCAATGAGGGTAGCGGGATGCAACAAGAGACCCAGTACTTC.

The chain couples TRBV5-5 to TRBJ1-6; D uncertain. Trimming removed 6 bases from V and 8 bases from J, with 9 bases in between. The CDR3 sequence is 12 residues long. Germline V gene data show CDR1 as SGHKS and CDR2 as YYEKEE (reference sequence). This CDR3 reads CASKRVDSPLHF. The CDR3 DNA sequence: TGTGCCAGCAAGAGGGTGGATTCACCCCTCCACTTT.

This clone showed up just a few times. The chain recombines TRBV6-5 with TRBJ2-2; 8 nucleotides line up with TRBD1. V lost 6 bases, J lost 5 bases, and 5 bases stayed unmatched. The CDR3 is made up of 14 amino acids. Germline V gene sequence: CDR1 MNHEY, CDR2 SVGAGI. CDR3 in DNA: TGTGCCAGCAGACCCGACAGGGGAACCGGGGAGCTGTTTTTT. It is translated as CASRPDRGTGELFF.